This is a list of T cell receptor beta chains from one sample in a study of identical twins. TCRdb passed the 5' RACE reads through MiXCR, listing each CDR3 protein once. This sample has about 520,000 distinct CDR3 sequences, with 20% to 25% found just once. In addition, the sample was reused for a study of T cells expressing NK-cell markers.

Sequencing was done on a sample of CD4+ T cells sorted from blood. These receptors were obtained from a woman between 18 and 30 years old in good health. Each CDR3 is given with its conserved first and last residue. A D gene is named only where the DNA matches it firmly. Rows give clone size only sometimes, using once, few, many, or a class for an expanded clone.

size	D	V	J	DNA	CDR3
-	-	TRBV19	TRBJ2-1	TGTGCCAGCGGTCGGCTCAATGAGCAGTTCTTC	CASGRLNEQFF
-	TRBD2	TRBV7-8	TRBJ2-1	TGTGCCAGCAGCCGGACTAGCGGCCCGTGGTCCTACAATGAGCAGTTCTTC	CASSRTSGPWSYNEQFF
-	TRBD1	TRBV15	TRBJ2-5	TGTGCCACCAGCAGATACACAGGGGTGGGAGAGACCCAGTACTTC	CATSRYTGVGETQYF
-	TRBD2	TRBV5-8	TRBJ2-5	TGTGCCAGCAGCTTGGGATTGCGGACTAGCGGCCAAGAGACCCAGTACTTC	CASSLGLRTSGQETQYF
-	-	TRBV20-1	TRBJ1-2	TGCAGTGCAGGCGTTTATGGCTACACCTTC	CSAGVYGYTF
-	-	TRBV18	TRBJ2-1	TGTGCCAGCTCACCCGGCGCATTCAATGAGCAGTTCTTC	CASSPGAFNEQFF
-	-	TRBV12-3/TRBV12-4	TRBJ2-3	TGTGCCAGCAGCCAACGGACCTCACAGAATACGCAGTATTTT	CASSQRTSQNTQYF
few	-	TRBV6-5	TRBJ2-7	TGTGCCAGCAGTTCCAGGACCCTATCCTACGAGCAGTACTTC	CASSSRTLSYEQYF
-	-	TRBV20-1	TRBJ1-5	TGCAGTGCTAGAGATCCTGACAGGCCCCAGCATTTT	CSARDPDRPQHF
-	TRBD2	TRBV28	TRBJ2-7	TGTGCCAGCAGTTTCAAGCTAGCGGGAGGGAGCTACGAGCAGTACTTC	CASSFKLAGGSYEQYF
-	-	TRBV9	TRBJ2-1	TGTGCCAGCTCTTCGGTGCTACCTTCCTACAATGAGCAGTTCTTC	CASSSVLPSYNEQFF
-	TRBD1	TRBV20-1	TRBJ2-5	TGCAGTGCTAGAGATAACCCCGGGACAGGGGGCGAAGAGACCCAGTACTTC	CSARDNPGTGGEETQYF
few	-	TRBV12-3/TRBV12-4	TRBJ1-5	TGTGCCAGCAGTCCTCATGGATCGGGCAATCAGCCCCAGCATTTT	CASSPHGSGNQPQHF
-	-	TRBV29-1	TRBJ1-2	TGCAGCGCCCCGGCCGCTGGGTGGGGCTACACCTTC	CSAPAAGWGYTF
many	-	TRBV4-3	TRBJ2-5	TGCGCCAGCAGCCAAGATTTGGGGGAGGCTGGGACCCAGTACTTC	CASSQDLGEAGTQYF
many	-	TRBV5-1	TRBJ1-1	TGCGCCAGCAGCGCCGGACACATGGCGGCTGAAGCTTTCTTT	CASSAGHMAAEAFF
-	-	TRBV5-1	TRBJ2-3	TGCGCCAGCAGCTTAGGGACGGTGGATATCACGCAGTATTTT	CASSLGTVDITQYF
few	TRBD1	TRBV6-1	TRBJ1-2	TGTGCCAGCAGTCGGGACAGGGAAACCTATGGCTACACCTTC	CASSRDRETYGYTF